These T cell receptor beta chains were read from a single sample in a study of blood T cells in healthy people across ages. TCRdb re-called the 5' RACE reads through MiXCR, storing one row per CDR3 protein. The sample includes 1.5 million or so distinct CDR3 sequences, about 43% of them seen just once. Sequenced: blood. Receptor source: a young woman in good health. Each CDR3 is given with its conserved first and last residue. D genes are given only for firm matches. The size field is filled for only some rows; it gives once, few, many or a size class.

>-|-|TRBJ2-7|TRBV5-1
CASSFRVGQVGYEQYF
TGCGCCAGCAGCTTCCGTGTCGGGCAGGTGGGCTACGAGCAGTACTTC
>-|few|TRBJ1-4|TRBV12-3/TRBV12-4
CASSAVIGPTNEKLFF
TGTGCCAGCAGTGCTGTTATAGGACCAACTAATGAAAAACTGTTTTTT
>TRBD2|-|TRBJ2-3|TRBV4-1
CASSQVAAGGPTDTQYF
TGCGCCAGCAGCCAAGTTGCAGCGGGAGGGCCCACAGATACGCAGTATTTT
>-|-|TRBJ2-5|TRBV3-1
CASSQDRTYQETQYF
TGTGCCAGCAGCCAGGACAGAACGTACCAAGAGACCCAGTACTTC
>-|-|TRBJ1-5|TRBV12-3/TRBV12-4
CASSPTSAGQPQHF
TGTGCCAGCAGTCCGACCTCCGCTGGTCAGCCCCAGCATTTT
>-|few|TRBJ2-1|TRBV6-4
CASSDSTGPYNEQFF
TGTGCCAGCAGTGACTCAACAGGCCCATACAATGAGCAGTTCTTC
>TRBD1|once|TRBJ1-1|TRBV9
CASSGDSTMNTEAFF
TGTGCCAGCAGTGGGGACAGCACCATGAACACTGAAGCTTTCTTT
>-|-|TRBJ2-1|TRBV6-1
CASSEILSNEQFF
TGTGCCAGCAGTGAAATTTTGTCGAACGAGCAGTTCTTC
>-|-|TRBJ2-1|TRBV2
CASSVRGYEQFF
TGTGCCAGCAGTGTACGGGGTTATGAGCAGTTCTTC
>TRBD2|few|TRBJ2-3|TRBV12-5
CASGSRTSANTQYF
TGTGCTAGTGGTTCACGGACTAGCGCGAATACGCAGTATTTT
>TRBD1|few|TRBJ2-3|TRBV27
CASSEPGQGSTDTQYF
TGTGCCAGCAGCGAACCGGGACAGGGTAGCACAGATACGCAGTATTTT
>TRBD2|-|TRBJ2-1|TRBV2
CASSRLAYNEQFF
TGTGCCAGCAGCCGACTAGCTTACAATGAGCAGTTCTTC
>TRBD1|-|TRBJ1-2|TRBV7-9
CASSATGFGDYGYTF
TGTGCCAGCAGCGCGACAGGGTTTGGGGACTATGGCTACACCTTC
>-|-|TRBJ2-7|TRBV7-2
CASSLGIRYEQYF
TGTGCCAGCAGCTTAGGAATCCGCTACGAGCAGTACTTC
>TRBD2|-|TRBJ2-3|TRBV20-1
CIANGDGGDADTQYF
TGCATTGCGAACGGGGACGGGGGGGATGCAGATACGCAGTATTTT
>-|-|TRBJ2-7|TRBV12-3/TRBV12-4
CASSLVDTDEQYF
TGTGCCAGCAGTTTAGTAGACACGGACGAGCAGTACTTC
>TRBD2|-|TRBJ2-1|TRBV12-3/TRBV12-4
CAINSGSSYNEQFF
TGTGCCATCAACAGCGGGAGCTCCTACAATGAGCAGTTCTTC
>-|-|TRBJ2-1|TRBV29-1
CSVGGKRGAGIYNEQFF
TGCAGCGTTGGGGGGAAACGGGGGGCCGGGATTTACAATGAGCAGTTCTTC
>-|-|TRBJ2-7|TRBV28
CASSVPARGNYEQYF
TGTGCCAGCAGTGTTCCCGCACGGGGGAACTACGAGCAGTACTTC
>TRBD2|few|TRBJ2-1|TRBV20-1
CSAAGEHNEQFF
TGCAGTGCTGCGGGGGAGCACAATGAGCAGTTCTTC
>-|-|TRBJ2-3|TRBV2
CASRTGPTGADTQYF
TGTGCCAGCAGAACAGGCCCTACGGGCGCAGATACGCAGTATTTT
>-|few|TRBJ2-1|TRBV7-3
CASSFAGPPNEQFF
TGTGCCAGCAGCTTTGCGGGACCCCCCAATGAGCAGTTCTTC
>TRBD1|once|TRBJ1-2|TRBV20-1
CSARSRTGGWYTF
TGCAGTGCTAGATCCCGTACAGGGGGCTGGTACACCTTC
>TRBD1|-|TRBJ1-2|TRBV28
CASSKGQLYGYTF
TGTGCCAGCAGTAAGGGACAGCTCTATGGCTACACCTTC
>-|few|TRBJ2-4|TRBV3-1
CASSQGPGGSIQYF
TGTGCCAGCAGCCAAGGTCCTGGCGGTAGCATTCAGTACTTC
>TRBD2|-|TRBJ2-7|TRBV20-1
CSALRLFVSGKHFYEQYF
TGCAGTGCTCTCCGATTATTCGTTAGCGGGAAGCACTTCTACGAGCAGTACTTC
>TRBD1|-|TRBJ2-6|TRBV10-3
CAISERSGQGVSGANVLTF
TGTGCCATCAGTGAAAGATCGGGACAGGGTGTGTCTGGGGCCAACGTCCTGACTTTC
>-|few|TRBJ2-5|TRBV28
CASSLPHGEETQYF
TGTGCCAGCAGTTTACCTCACGGAGAAGAGACCCAGTACTTC
>-|-|TRBJ2-2|TRBV3-1
CASSHGTRNTGELFF
TGTGCCAGCAGTCATGGGACACGGAACACCGGGGAGCTGTTTTTT
>-|-|TRBJ1-2|TRBV25-1
CASSDRPWQDVYGYTF
TGTGCCAGCAGTGACAGACCTTGGCAGGACGTCTATGGCTACACCTTC
>TRBD2|-|TRBJ2-7|TRBV28
CASSPRGEPLEQYF
TGTGCCAGCAGCCCACGGGGGGAACCTCTCGAGCAGTACTTC
>-|-|TRBJ2-3|TRBV28
CASRRGDRESDTQYF
TGTGCCAGCAGGCGGGGGGACAGGGAGTCAGATACGCAGTATTTT
>-|-|TRBJ2-4|TRBV7-9
CASSLGTPNPLRYF
TGTGCCAGCAGCTTAGGGACACCCAACCCCTTACGGTACTTC
>-|-|TRBJ1-1|TRBV10-3
CAISESMMFEAFF
TGTGCCATCAGTGAGTCGATGATGTTTGAAGCTTTCTTT
>-|few|TRBJ1-5|TRBV5-4
CASSLMHSNQPQHF
TGTGCCAGCAGCTTGATGCATAGCAATCAGCCCCAGCATTTT
>TRBD1|-|TRBJ1-5|TRBV7-8
CASSDWGQGATNQPQHF
TGTGCCAGCAGCGACTGGGGACAGGGGGCCACGAATCAGCCCCAGCATTTT
>TRBD2|-|TRBJ2-3|TRBV4-1
CASSFRLAGDIDTQYF
TGCGCCAGCAGCTTTCGACTAGCGGGAGACATAGATACGCAGTATTTT
>-|once|TRBJ2-7|TRBV7-3
CASRLNSGSSYNEQYF
TGTGCCAGCAGACTAAATAGCGGAAGCTCCTACAATGAGCAGTACTTC
>-|few|TRBJ2-4|TRBV19
CASTEVAKNIQYF
TGTGCCAGCACAGAGGTAGCCAAAAACATTCAGTACTTC
>-|-|TRBJ2-7|TRBV20-1
CSAPAGYNEQYF
TGCAGTGCCCCGGCGGGCTACAATGAGCAGTACTTC
>TRBD1|few|TRBJ2-7|TRBV9
CASSVGSEQGNVYEQYF
TGTGCCAGCAGCGTAGGGTCCGAACAGGGGAATGTGTACGAGCAGTACTTC
>-|-|TRBJ1-3|TRBV29-1
CSVEGTLGNTIYF
TGCAGCGTTGAAGGCACACTTGGAAACACCATATATTTT
>-|-|TRBJ2-2|TRBV7-2
CASSLAISNTGELFF
TGTGCCAGCAGCTTAGCTATAAGTAACACCGGGGAGCTGTTTTTT
>TRBD1|-|TRBJ1-1|TRBV12-3/TRBV12-4
CASSLGVTGGIGAFF
TGTGCCAGCAGTTTAGGAGTTACAGGGGGGATAGGAGCTTTCTTT
>-|-|TRBJ1-2|TRBV6-4
CASSRGGGVDGYTF
TGTGCCAGCAGCCGTGGGGGAGGTGTTGATGGCTACACCTTC
>-|-|TRBJ1-1|TRBV3-1
CASSQWRLNTEAFF
TGTGCCAGCAGCCAGTGGAGACTGAACACTGAAGCTTTCTTT
>-|-|TRBJ1-2|TRBV24-1
CVTSVGDGYGYTF
TGTGTCACCAGTGTAGGGGACGGCTATGGCTACACCTTC
>-|-|TRBJ1-1|TRBV20-1
CSASTGADTEAFF
TGCAGTGCTAGCACCGGGGCGGATACTGAAGCTTTCTTT
>-|-|TRBJ2-7|TRBV7-7
CASSLGSQRIPYNEQYF
TGTGCCAGCAGCTTAGGATCTCAGCGGATACCCTACAATGAGCAGTACTTC
>-|-|TRBJ1-1|TRBV12-3/TRBV12-4
CASSPLGRGNTEAFF
TGTGCCAGCAGCCCCCTCGGACGGGGGAACACTGAAGCTTTCTTT
>-|-|TRBJ1-2|TRBV25-1
CASSGSRAPYGYTF
TGTGCCAGCAGTGGCTCCAGAGCCCCCTATGGCTACACCTTC
>TRBD1|few|TRBJ2-7|TRBV20-1
CSAPTRDSPYEQYF
TGCAGTGCGCCGACCAGGGACAGCCCCTACGAGCAGTACTTC
>TRBD1|-|TRBJ2-7|TRBV6-6
CASSSGTGGYF
TGTGCCAGCAGTTCCGGGACAGGGGGGTACTTC